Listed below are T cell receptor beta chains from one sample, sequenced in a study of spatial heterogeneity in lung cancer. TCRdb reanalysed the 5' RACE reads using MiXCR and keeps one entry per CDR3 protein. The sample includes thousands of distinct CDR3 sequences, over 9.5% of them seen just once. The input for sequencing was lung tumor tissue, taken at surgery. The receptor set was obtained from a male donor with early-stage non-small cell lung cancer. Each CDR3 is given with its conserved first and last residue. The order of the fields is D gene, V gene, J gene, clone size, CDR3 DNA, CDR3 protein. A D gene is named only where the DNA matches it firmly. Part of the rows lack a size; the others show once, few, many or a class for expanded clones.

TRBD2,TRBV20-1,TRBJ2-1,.,TGCAGTGCTAGAGATCCGCTTAGCGGGATACTTTACAATGAGCAGTTCTTC,CSARDPLSGILYNEQFF
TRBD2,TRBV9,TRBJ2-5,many,TGTGCCAGCAGCGAGAGGGCTAGCGGGAGGGCCAGAGAGACCCAGTACTTC,CASSERASGRARETQYF
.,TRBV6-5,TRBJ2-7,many,TGTGCCAGCAGAACAGGGCTTGAGCAGTACTTC,CASRTGLEQYF
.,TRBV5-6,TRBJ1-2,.,TGTGCCAGCAGCTTGAATCAGGGCGGAGGCTACACCTTC,CASSLNQGGGYTF
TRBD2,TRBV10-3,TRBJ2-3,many,TGTGCCATCAGGACTAGCGGGGCCGACACAGATACGCAGTATTTT,CAIRTSGADTDTQYF
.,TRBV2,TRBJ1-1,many,TGTGCCAGCAGTGAAGTACGGGGCCGGACTGAAGCTTTCTTT,CASSEVRGRTEAFF
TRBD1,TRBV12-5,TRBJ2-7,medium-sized,TGTGCTAGTGGGCAGACAGGGGGGACGAACGAGCAGTACTTC,CASGQTGGTNEQYF
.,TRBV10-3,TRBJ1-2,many,TGTGCCATCAGTGAGTTGGACAGCTACTATGGCTACACCTTC,CAISELDSYYGYTF
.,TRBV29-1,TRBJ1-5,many,TGCAGCGTTGCATCGGGAGGTCCAAATCAGCCCCAGCATTTT,CSVASGGPNQPQHF
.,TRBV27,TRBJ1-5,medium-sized,TGTGCCAGCCGGGGGGCGTATGGTCAGCCCCAGCATTTT,CASRGAYGQPQHF